This TCR beta chain originates from a study of cytomegalovirus exposure and HLA in healthy donors. Sequencing was performed with immunoSEQ multiplex PCR; in TCRdb, only in-frame clones are kept and a portion is missing. The sample holds 150,000 to 200,000 clones, nearly 90% seen once. The CDR3 spans 12 residues. Germline CDR1 reads MDHEN; CDR2 reads SYDVKM. V was shortened by 4 bases and J by 6 bases, with 7 bases between the two germline ends. This clonotype originated in a man younger than 35 in good health and CMV-seropositive. V gene TRBV28 combines with J gene TRBJ1-3; D may be TRBD1 (5 bases). Input material: PBMCs. The CDR3 DNA reads as TGTGCCAGCAGTTCGACAGTAAACACCATATATTTT. This gives the protein CASSSTVNTIYF.